This T cell receptor (beta chain) was profiled in a study of technical replicates of blood from several donors. TCRdb's copy holds only in-frame clones and misses some; the assay was immunoSEQ multiplex PCR. The sample shows tens of thousands of clones, 90% to 97% of them seen only once. Germline assignment: CDR1 MGHDK and CDR2 SYGVNS. V was clipped by 4 bases and J by 5 bases; unmatched bases: 8. This CDR3 is 14 amino acids long. Sequencing was done on a sample of T cells isolated from PBMCs. The sequence derives from a human donor in good health. The J gene is TRBJ2-7, the V gene TRBV25-1; TRBD1 aligns across 7 bases. CDR3 coding DNA: TGTGCCAGCAGTGCCCATACAGGGGTAGACGAGCAGTACTTC. It is translated as CASSAHTGVDEQYF.